The 27 T cell receptor beta chains listed next were all sequenced from one sample in a study of blood T cells in healthy people across ages. Alongside a J-beta primer mix, a sample-barcoded 5' primer served in a second PCR lasting about 7 to 12 cycles. TCRdb processed the 5' RACE reads anew with MiXCR; each CDR3 protein has one entry. Of approximately 790,000 distinct CDR3 sequences detected, less than 80% appear once; the ten largest clones hold 28%. The sequencing sample was made of blood. Source of these receptors: a man aged 25-40 years in good health.

This sequence joins TRBV7-2 and TRBJ1-5; the match to TRBD1 covers 7 bases. The CDR3 sequence is 15 residues long. Germline trimming cut 1 base from V and 4 bases from J; bases unmatched to any gene: 4. Germline assignment: CDR1 SGHTA and CDR2 FQGNSA. The CDR3 DNA sequence: TGTGCCAGCAGCTTAGTTACAGGGGTTAATCAGCCCCAGCATTTT. As protein: CASSLVTGVNQPQHF.

In its sample, this clonotype was seen many times. The rearrangement links TRBV7-9 to TRBJ2-3, with D hard to call. This CDR3 region has 13 residues. Germline assignment: CDR1 SEHNR and CDR2 FQNEAQ (reference sequence). Deletions cut 3 bases from V and 1 base from J, with 5 bases between. CDR3 nucleotides: TGTGCCAGCAGCTTCTCGCGCACAGATACGCAGTATTTT. This translates into CASSFSRTDTQYF.

The V gene is TRBV20-1, the J gene TRBJ2-1; 8 bases are shared with TRBD2. The length of the CDR3 is 15 residues. The V gene's germline CDR1 is DFQATT and CDR2 SNEGSKA (reference sequence). V shed 3 bases, J shed 8 bases, and the junction held 12 bases outside the gene matches. This CDR3 is CSASGGTRGRDEQFF. The CDR3 nucleotides are TGCAGTGCTAGCGGGGGGACTAGAGGAAGGGATGAGCAGTTCTTC.

The chain's CDR3 is CSARDNRSPTGGNEQFF. Written as DNA, the CDR3 is TGCAGTGCTAGAGATAATAGGTCACCGACAGGGGGGAATGAGCAGTTCTTC. V usage is TRBV20-1 and J usage is TRBJ2-1; 9 positions match TRBD1. Per germline, CDR1 DFQATT and CDR2 SNEGSKA (reference sequence). The CDR3 length is 17 residues. The V gene end was trimmed by 0 bases and the J gene end by 7 bases; junction bases not matched to a gene: 13.

This clonotype was seen many times. The V and J genes are TRBV29-1 and TRBJ2-3; unclear D gene. In germline, CDR1 is SQVTM, CDR2 ANQGSEA. Trimming removed 3 bases at V and 1 base at J, with 8 bases between. The CDR3 sequence is 13 residues long. The DNA of the CDR3 is TGCAGCGTTGACACTGGCGGCACAGATACGCAGTATTTT. This codes for CSVDTGGTDTQYF.

The chain uses TRBV20-1 and TRBJ2-1; maybe TRBD2 (7 bases). The length of the CDR3 is 17 residues. Germline CDR1 DFQATT, CDR2 SNEGSKA (reference sequence). V shed 0 bases and J shed 1 base, with 16 bases lying between them. CDR3 nucleotides: TGCAGTGCTAGAGAAGGGGGGCTAGCGGAATCCTACAATGAGCAGTTCTTC. Protein product: CSAREGGLAESYNEQFF.

This clonotype was recorded a few times. DNA for the CDR3: TGCAGCGTTGAGTTGGCTAGCGGGGGCATGAGCTCCTACAATGAGCAGTTCTTC. This encodes CSVELASGGMSSYNEQFF. The chain recombines TRBV29-1 with TRBJ2-1; 10 nucleotides agree with TRBD2. The ends lost 3 bases at V and 0 bases at J; junction bases unmatched: 11. CDR3 length: 18 amino acids. From germline, CDR1 is SQVTM and CDR2 ANQGSEA.

The chain carries TRBV3-1 and TRBJ2-5; 7 bases are shared with TRBD2. Near its end, the DNA agrees better with TRBJ2-7, so the J call may be wrong. CDR1 is LGHDT and CDR2 is YNNKEL in the germline V gene (reference sequence). There are 14 residues in the CDR3. CDR3 coding DNA: TGTGCCAGCAGCCAAGGGCGGGGGTTCCACGAGCAGTACTTC. Translated: CASSQGRGFHEQYF.

The CDR3 loop is CASSSDGGEEELFF. CDR3 sequence (DNA): TGCGCCAGCAGCTCTGATGGGGGCGAGGAGGAGCTGTTTTTT. The chain uses TRBV5-1 and TRBJ2-2, with a tentative D call TRBD1 (6 bases). The CDR3 contains 14 residues. In germline, CDR1 is SGHRS, CDR2 YFSETQ. Trimming removed 3 bases from V and 10 bases from J, with 16 bases in between.

This clonotype appeared a few times. The chain has TRBV7-3 and TRBJ2-5; D is unresolved. Germline assignment: CDR1 SGHTA and CDR2 FQGTGA. This CDR3 has 13 amino acids. Trimming stripped 5 bases from V and 2 bases from J, with 9 bases between. CDR3 sequence (DNA): TGTGCCAGCAGCGTATCCCGTCAAGAGACCCAGTACTTC. Translated, it gives CASSVSRQETQYF.

This chain uses TRBV7-8 with TRBJ2-1; D might be TRBD1 (5 bases). The tail of the sequence fits TRBJ2-7 better, so the J call may be wrong. Germline CDR1 and CDR2: SGHVS and FQNEAQ. The CDR3 runs to 12 residues. CDR3 sequence reads: CASSSRQYEQYF. Here the CDR3 DNA reads TGTGCCAGCAGCTCCAGACAGTACGAGCAGTACTTC.

This clonotype was picked up a small number of times. The chain couples TRBV6-5 to TRBJ2-3, with D perhaps TRBD1 (6 bases). There are 15 residues in the CDR3. Per germline, CDR1 MNHEY and CDR2 SVGAGI. V gave up 5 bases and J gave up 0 bases, with 12 bases separating them. The CDR3: CASSPDRTSTDTQYF. The CDR3 DNA reads TGTGCCAGCAGTCCCGACAGGACAAGCACAGATACGCAGTATTTT.

This rearrangement joins TRBV5-1 to TRBJ2-3; 11 bases map to TRBD2. Germline V CDR1 and CDR2: SGHRS, YFSETQ. The CDR3 length is 18 residues. J was trimmed by 0 bases and V by 0 bases; bases with no gene match: 6. CDR3 DNA sequence: TGCGCCAGCAGCTTGGTTGGTAGCGGGGGGGCTAGCACAGATACGCAGTATTTT. Protein product: CASSLVGSGGASTDTQYF.

The chain couples TRBV30 to TRBJ2-1; D possibly uses TRBD1 or TRBD2 (6 bases each). V lost 4 bases and J lost 1, with 8 bases in between. The CDR3 consists of 13 residues. The germline V gene encodes CDR1 GTSNPN and CDR2 SVGIG (reference sequence). The CDR3 region has the DNA TGTGCCTGGAAAGGGGGGTCCTACAATGAGCAGTTCTTC. Translation: CAWKGGSYNEQFF.

The rearrangement joins TRBV29-1 to TRBJ1-1; D remains unclear. The CDR3 length is 13 residues. Germline values: CDR1 SQVTM, CDR2 ANQGSEA. Trimming pared 7 bases from V and 4 bases from J, leaving 16 bases between. The CDR3 loop is CSACRREGTEAFF. The CDR3 nucleotides read TGCAGCGCCTGCCGGAGGGAGGGCACTGAAGCTTTCTTT.

The chain couples TRBV7-9 to TRBJ2-7; 8 bases are shared with TRBD1. The junction had 6 bases not matched to a gene; V was cut back by 7 bases and J by 7 bases. Germline V gene sequence: CDR1 SEHNR, CDR2 FQNEAQ (reference sequence). This CDR3 has 12 amino acids. CDR3 loop: CASKGQGQEQYF. CDR3 DNA: TGTGCCAGCAAAGGACAGGGTCAAGAGCAGTACTTC. The full variable domain, rest sourced from reference TRBV7-9 and TRBJ2-7, is DTGVSQNPRHKITKRGQNVTFRCDPISEHNRLYWYRQTLGQGPEFLTYFQNEAQLEKSRLLSDRFSAERPKGSFSTLEIQRTEQGDSAMYLCASKGQGQEQYFGPGTRLTVT.

The V call is TRBV9, the J call TRBJ2-1; 7 bases align to TRBD2. Germline CDR1 reads SGDLS; CDR2 reads YYNGEE. Trimming cost V 0 bases and J 8 bases; bases outside gene matches: 11. The CDR3 has 16 residues. The CDR3 sequence is CASSVGGGGFIYEQFF. CDR3 DNA sequence: TGTGCCAGCAGCGTAGGGGGCGGGGGTTTCATCTATGAGCAGTTCTTC.

The CDR3 DNA follows: TGTGCCAGCAGTGCTAAGAGACCCGGGGGGGCGCGTGAGCAGTTCTTC. This gives the protein CASSAKRPGGAREQFF. The V call is TRBV6-1, the J call TRBJ2-1, with TRBD2 matching over 8 bases. Per germline, CDR1 MNHNS and CDR2 SASEGT. This CDR3 has 16 residues. The V gene end was trimmed by 4 bases and the J gene end by 9 bases; junction bases not matched to a gene: 14.

The sample holds many counts of this clonotype. The chain couples TRBV6-4 to TRBJ1-2, with D uncertain. This CDR3 is 13 amino acids long. Germline loops: CDR1 MRHNA, CDR2 SNTAGT. Trimming shortened V by 0 bases and J by 4 bases, and 6 bases separated the two germline ends. The CDR3 is CASSDSAGYGYTF. The CDR3 nucleotides are TGTGCCAGCAGTGACTCGGCAGGCTATGGCTACACCTTC.

The chain links TRBV7-9 to TRBJ2-6; tentatively, D is TRBD1 (5 bases). The V gene lost 3 bases and the J gene lost 4 bases, with 10 bases spanning the gap. This CDR3 spans 15 amino acids. Germline-derived CDR1 and CDR2 are SEHNR and FQNEAQ (reference sequence). The CDR3 here is CASSLMGPGANVLTF. CDR3 DNA: TGTGCCAGCAGCTTGATGGGGCCCGGGGCCAACGTCCTGACTTTC.

This clonotype was observed a few times. J is TRBJ2-2 and V is TRBV29-1; 9 bases fit TRBD1. This CDR3 spans 13 amino acids. Trimming cost V 5 bases and J 6 bases; bases outside gene matches: 4. CDR1 and CDR2 (germline): SQVTM, ANQGSEA. The CDR3 coding sequence is TGCAGCGTTATACAGGGGGCGGCCGGGGAGCTGTTTTTT. Protein: CSVIQGAAGELFF.

The chain links TRBV7-9 to TRBJ1-2; D may be TRBD1 (6 bases). This CDR3 is built from 14 residues. The V gene's germline CDR1 is SEHNR and CDR2 FQNEAQ (reference sequence). Trimming took off 5 bases at V and 7 bases at J, with 17 bases between the two ends. This chain's CDR3 is CASSLNFGGSGYTF. The DNA of the CDR3 is TGTGCCAGCAGCCTAAATTTCGGGGGCTCTGGCTACACCTTC.

The chain uses TRBV13 and TRBJ2-7; perhaps TRBD1 as D (5 bases). Trimming pared 4 bases from V and 2 bases from J, leaving 12 bases between. The CDR3 is 14 amino acids. Germline V gene lookup returns CDR1 PRHDT and CDR2 FYEKMQ (reference sequence). For the CDR3, the DNA is TGTGCCAGCAGCTCAGGGATAGGCCCCTACGAGCAGTACTTC. Translation: CASSSGIGPYEQYF.

V gene TRBV6-1 combines with J gene TRBJ1-5; D is uncertain. The CDR3 extends over 15 amino acids. From germline, CDR1 is MNHNS and CDR2 SASEGT. V dropped 2 bases and J dropped 0 bases, with 8 bases sitting between them. The chain's CDR3 is CASSEYGGSNQPQHF. The CDR3 DNA sequence: TGTGCCAGCAGTGAATATGGTGGTAGCAATCAGCCCCAGCATTTT.

The CDR3: CASRQGQGATQYF. CDR3 sequence (DNA): TGCGCCAGCAGACAGGGACAGGGAGCGACCCAGTACTTC. V and J are TRBV5-1 and TRBJ2-5; 9 bases align to TRBD1. The CDR3 covers 13 residues. Germline V CDR1 and CDR2: SGHRS, YFSETQ. V lost 5 bases and J lost 7; bases outside the gene matches: 6. Variable domain in full (rest from reference TRBV5-1 and TRBJ2-5): KAGVTQTPRYLIKTRGQQVTLSCSPISGHRSVSWYQQTPGQGLQFLFEYFSETQRNKGNFPGRFSGRQFSNSRSEMNVSTLELGDSALYLCASRQGQGATQYFGPGTRLLVL.

V gene TRBV7-2 combines with J gene TRBJ2-7, with 7 nucleotides matching TRBD2. After removal of 4 bases from V and 1 base from J, the junction contained 1 base not matched to a gene. The CDR3 is made up of 13 amino acids. CDR1 SGHTA and CDR2 FQGNSA come from the germline V gene. Here the CDR3 reads CASSWDYSYEQYF. The DNA for the CDR3 is TGTGCCAGCAGCTGGGACTATTCCTACGAGCAGTACTTC.

The rearrangement uses TRBV7-9 and TRBJ2-5; TRBD2 matches 13 bases. Germline-derived CDR1 and CDR2 are SEHNR and FQNEAQ (reference sequence). This CDR3 has 15 amino acids. V dropped 5 bases and J dropped 11; count of bases not matched to a gene: 11. The CDR3 coding sequence is TGTGCCAGCAGCCCAACTAGCGGGGGGGCGGAAGAGCAGTACTTC. Protein sequence: CASSPTSGGAEEQYF.